A single sample is the source of the 15 T cell receptor beta chains below, sequenced in a study of CD8 T cells in ankylosing spondylitis. TCRdb used MiXCR to reprocess the 5' RACE reads, holding one entry per CDR3 protein. The data show roughly 100,000 distinct CDR3 sequences, roughly 8.3% seen once. Specimen: blood, either unsorted or a sorted T cell fraction (not recorded which). These receptors were obtained from a male donor with ankylosing spondylitis or in good health (not recorded which).

The chain employs TRBV30 and TRBJ2-2; 8 bases fit TRBD1. The CDR3 has 14 residues. The V segment lost 3 bases and the J segment 3 bases; nucleotides outside the gene matches: 3. CDR1 and CDR2 from the germline V gene are GTSNPN and SVGIG (reference sequence). This chain's CDR3 is CAWRDRVHTGELFF. CDR3 in DNA: TGTGCCTGGAGGGACAGGGTCCACACCGGGGAGCTGTTTTTT.

This clonotype appeared many times. The gene calls are TRBV25-1 and TRBJ2-3; the D is unclear. Germline-derived CDR1 and CDR2 are MGHDK and SYGVNS. V lost 5 bases, J lost 1 base, and 10 bases lay in between. The CDR3 consists of 14 residues. The CDR3 sequence: CASSPRIGTDTQYF. CDR3 in DNA: TGTGCCAGCAGTCCGCGTATAGGCACAGATACGCAGTATTTT.

This clonotype was detected many times. CDR3 region: CASRSQAGGSYNEQFF. The CDR3 DNA is TGCGCCAGCAGATCCCAAGCGGGAGGGTCCTACAATGAGCAGTTCTTC. The chain is built from TRBV5-1 and TRBJ2-1; 10 positions match TRBD2. CDR1 and CDR2 (germline): SGHRS, YFSETQ. V lost 5 bases to trimming and J lost 1 base; unmatched junction nucleotides: 6. This CDR3 contains 16 residues.

Ten or more counts support this clonotype. The J gene is TRBJ1-2, the V gene TRBV4-3; D may be TRBD1 (5 bases). The CDR3 consists of 15 residues. Germline CDR1 is LGHNA and CDR2 is YSLEER. With 1 base removed from V and 4 bases from J, the gap between germline ends came to 13 bases. CDR3 loop: CASSQAFRGGYGYTF. The CDR3 DNA reads TGCGCCAGCAGCCAAGCTTTTCGGGGGGGCTATGGCTACACCTTC.

Of note for this clonotype: With a much larger clone just one base away, this may be a read error. This chain connects TRBV11-2 to TRBJ2-5, with D possibly being TRBD1 or TRBD2 (5 bases each). CDR3 size: 14 residues. The germline V and J ends were trimmed by 5 bases and 6 bases, with 16 bases remaining between them. Germline V CDR1 and CDR2: SGHAT, FQNNGV. The CDR3 DNA follows: TGTGCCAGCAGCGACCGGGACCCGCTGAAGACCCAGTACTTC. Amino acid sequence: CASSDRDPLKTQYF.

CDR3 sequence: CASSQSWGTDTQYF. The CDR3, as DNA: TGTGCCAGCAGCCAGTCATGGGGCACAGATACGCAGTATTTT. V gene TRBV7-2 combines with J gene TRBJ2-3; D is ambiguous. The CDR3 length is 14 residues. Germline CDR1 SGHTA, CDR2 FQGNSA. V lost 5 bases to trimming and J lost 1 base, with 10 bases between them.

This clonotype was seen ten or more times. J is TRBJ1-1 and V is TRBV5-5; 8 bases fit TRBD1. The CDR3 is made up of 15 amino acids. Trimming took 3 bases from V and 6 from J; bases not matched to a gene: 10. Germline CDR1 reads SGHKS; CDR2 reads YYEKEE (reference sequence). In nucleotides, the CDR3 is TGTGCCAGCAGCTCGGACAGGGTAGCGGACCCTGAAGCTTTCTTT. This codes for CASSSDRVADPEAFF.

Worth noting for this clonotype: A much larger clone lies a single base off, so this may be a read error. V is TRBV7-8 and J is TRBJ2-7; D is possibly TRBD2 (6 bases). Looked up from germline, CDR1 is SGHVS and CDR2 is FQNEAQ. The CDR3 runs 15 residues. DNA of the CDR3: TGTGTCAGCAGCTTAGACCGGGGACTGGCCTACGAGCAGTACTTC. Encoded protein: CVSSLDRGLAYEQYF.

This clonotype was detected ten times or more. The genes are TRBV6-5 and TRBJ2-1, with 10 bases fitting TRBD1. The ends lost 4 bases at V and 9 bases at J; junction bases unmatched: 9. Germline CDR1 is MNHEY and CDR2 is SVGAGI. The CDR3 has 15 amino acids. The CDR3 sequence is CASSSAGTGEGEQFF. CDR3 bases: TGTGCCAGCAGTTCCGCCGGGACAGGGGAGGGTGAGCAGTTCTTC.

The sample holds many counts of this clonotype. The rearrangement uses TRBV20-1 and TRBJ2-5; TRBD1 or TRBD2 may be the D gene (5 bases each). V gave up 0 bases and J gave up 5 bases, with 16 bases separating them. CDR3 size: 15 residues. Germline V lookup: CDR1 DFQATT, CDR2 SNEGSKA (reference sequence). The CDR3 bases are TGCAGTGCTAGAGAGCAGAGGGGACCGAGGGAGACCCAGTACTTC. Its protein product is CSAREQRGPRETQYF.

This clonotype was counted at least ten times. The chain links TRBV5-1 to TRBJ2-3; perhaps TRBD2 as D (5 bases). V was pared by 0 bases and J by 6 bases, with 11 bases between. Germline V gives CDR1 SGHRS, CDR2 YFSETQ. The CDR3 has 14 amino acids. CDR3 amino acids: CASSLASFGDTQYF. Written as DNA, the CDR3 is TGCGCCAGCAGCTTGGCTAGCTTCGGCGATACGCAGTATTTT. Filled out from reference TRBV5-1 and TRBJ2-3, the complete variable domain reads KAGVTQTPRYLIKTRGQQVTLSCSPISGHRSVSWYQQTPGQGLQFLFEYFSETQRNKGNFPGRFSGRQFSNSRSEMNVSTLELGDSALYLCASSLASFGDTQYFGPGTRLTVL.

This clonotype was seen repeatedly, ten times or more. CDR3 nucleotides: TGCGCCAGCAGCTGGGACAGTCATTATGGCTACACCTTC. Amino acid sequence: CASSWDSHYGYTF. This rearrangement joins TRBV5-1 to TRBJ1-2, with 7 bases identical to TRBD1. The CDR3 length is 13 residues. Germline V gene data show CDR1 as SGHRS and CDR2 as YFSETQ. V was clipped by 3 bases and J by 5 bases; unmatched bases: 4.

This clonotype was found many times. The V call is TRBV7-6, the J call TRBJ2-6; unclear D gene. The CDR3 totals 17 residues. Germline loops: CDR1 SGHVS, CDR2 FNYEAQ. V lost 3 bases, J lost 0 bases, and 12 bases lay in between. The CDR3 bases are TGTGCCAGCAGCTTCCCCAGTACCCCCTCTGGGGCCAACGTCCTGACTTTC. Encoded protein: CASSFPSTPSGANVLTF.

This chain joins TRBV6-1 and TRBJ2-7; 8 bases fit TRBD2. CDR1 MNHNS and CDR2 SASEGT come from the germline V gene. The CDR3 covers 15 residues. Trimming took 6 bases from V and 2 from J; bases not matched to a gene: 9. CDR3 sequence (DNA): TGTGCCAGCAGCCCCCGTTTAGCGGGGCCCTACGAGCAGTACTTC. It codes for CASSPRLAGPYEQYF.

This clonotype was seen ten or more times. At one boundary the junction diverges from the germline segment, which might be a read error. The chain is built from TRBV7-7 and TRBJ1-5; possible D gene TRBD1, 6 bases. Germline V gene data show CDR1 as SSHAT and CDR2 as FNYEAQ (reference sequence). There are 13 residues in the CDR3. DNA of the CDR3: TGTGCTAGCAGTCAGGGGAACAATCAGCCCCAGCATTTT. It specifies CASSQGNNQPQHF.